Shown below are 25 T cell receptor beta chains from a single sample sequenced in a study of shared clonotypes between healthy human individuals. Using immunoSEQ multiplex PCR, the repertoire was profiled, and TCRdb retains in-frame clones only, with some absent. This sample yields approximately 500,000 clones, of which 95% to 97% are seen a single time; 0.06% belongs to the top ten. Sequencing was carried out using naive CD4+ T cells sorted from blood. As to subset: CD45RA+ positively selected. All receptors come from a woman aged 25 to 39 in good health.

The chain combines TRBV19 with TRBJ2-5; D call uncertain. The J call could be wrong; TRBJ2-7 is a better fit for the DNA end. The CDR3 spans 15 residues. CDR1 is LNHDA and CDR2 is SQIVND in the germline V gene (reference sequence). CDR3 in amino acids: CASSLIRKGPSEQYF. CDR3 in DNA: TGTGCCAGTAGCCTTATCCGGAAGGGCCCATCCGAGCAGTACTTC.

This clone was observed a single time. The V and J genes are TRBV7-8 and TRBJ1-5, with D perhaps TRBD1 (6 bases). The V gene's germline CDR1 is SGHVS and CDR2 FQNEAQ. Between the trimmed V and J ends, which lost 1 base and 6 bases, there was a span of 13 bases. The length of the CDR3 is 15 residues. For the CDR3, the DNA is TGTGCCAGCAGCTTAGGACAGGAGGGTATTCAGCCCCAGCATTTT. It is translated as CASSLGQEGIQPQHF. Together with reference TRBV7-8 and TRBJ1-5, the CDR3 gives the full variable domain: GAGVSQSPRYKVAKRGQDVALRCDPISGHVSLFWYQQALGQGPEFLTYFQNEAQLDKSGLPSDRFFAERPEGSVSTLKIQRTQQEDSAVYLCASSLGQEGIQPQHFGDGTRLSIL.

The chain employs TRBV6-6 and TRBJ2-5; the match to TRBD2 covers 7 bases. The J call could be wrong; TRBJ2-7 is a better fit for the DNA end. From germline, CDR1 is MNHNY and CDR2 SVGAGI (reference sequence). The length of the CDR3 is 14 residues. CDR3 DNA: TGTGCCAGCAGTAAACAACCCAGCGGGGCCGAGCAGTACTTC. Encoded protein: CASSKQPSGAEQYF.

This chain uses TRBV9 with TRBJ2-5, with 10 bases fitting TRBD1. With 0 bases clipped from V and 5 bases from J, the junction kept 7 bases outside the gene matches. The CDR3 covers 16 residues. The V gene's germline CDR1 is SGDLS and CDR2 YYNGEE. This CDR3 is CASSVGGTGAVETQYF. The CDR3 DNA sequence: TGTGCCAGCAGCGTAGGCGGGACAGGGGCTGTCGAGACCCAGTACTTC.

This chain's CDR3 is CSVEERGPSYEQYF. The DNA of the CDR3 is TGCAGCGTTGAGGAGCGAGGGCCATCCTACGAGCAGTACTTC. The chain joins TRBV29-1 to TRBJ2-7; tentatively, D is TRBD2 (5 bases). Trimming took off 3 bases at V and 1 base at J, with 13 bases between the two ends. CDR1 and CDR2 (germline): SQVTM, ANQGSEA. The CDR3 covers 14 residues.

The J gene is TRBJ2-7, the V gene TRBV28; D call uncertain. Per the germline V gene, CDR1 is MDHEN and CDR2 is SYDVKM. Trimming cost V 3 bases and J 6 bases, with 12 bases left between them. The CDR3 is 13 residues long. CDR3 sequence: CASSFQYSTEQYF. As DNA, the CDR3 is TGTGCCAGCAGTTTTCAGTACAGTACCGAGCAGTACTTC.

V is TRBV27 and J is TRBJ2-7, with D unresolved. The V end was cut by 5 bases, the J end by 2 bases, with 10 bases between. Germline V CDR1 and CDR2: MNHEY, SMNVEV (reference sequence). This CDR3 contains 13 residues. CDR3 residues: CASSTRPPYEQYF. The CDR3 DNA follows: TGTGCCAGCAGTACCCGACCTCCCTACGAGCAGTACTTC.

The chain couples TRBV28 to TRBJ2-7; the D is unclear. Germline V CDR1 and CDR2: MDHEN, SYDVKM. The V and J ends lost 3 bases and 3 bases respectively, with 12 bases between them. The CDR3 sequence is 14 residues long. The CDR3 loop is CASSLSSTHYEQYF. In DNA form, the CDR3 reads TGTGCCAGCAGTTTGAGTTCCACCCACTACGAGCAGTACTTC.

The chain is built from TRBV28 and TRBJ2-6; tentatively, D is TRBD1 (5 bases). In germline, CDR1 is MDHEN, CDR2 SYDVKM. The V and J ends lost 2 bases and 4 bases respectively, with 15 bases between them. This CDR3 is built from 17 residues. The CDR3 is CASSLNRPRAGANVLTF. The DNA for the CDR3 is TGTGCCAGCAGTTTAAATCGCCCCAGGGCCGGGGCCAACGTCCTGACTTTC. Based on the CDR3 plus reference TRBV28 and TRBJ2-6, the full variable domain is DVKVTQSSRYLVKRTGEKVFLECVQDMDHENMFWYRQDPGLGLRLIYFSYDVKMKEKGDIPEGYSVSREKKERFSLILESASTNQTSMYLCASSLNRPRAGANVLTFGAGSRLTVL.

The chain links TRBV9 to TRBJ2-3, with a tentative D call TRBD2 (6 bases). CDR3 length: 14 amino acids. Germline V gene sequence: CDR1 SGDLS, CDR2 YYNGEE. V was cut by 2 bases and J by 6 bases, with 13 bases left in between. In DNA form, the CDR3 reads TGTGCCAGCAGCGTCCGGGGGAGCTTGGATACGCAGTATTTT. Its protein product is CASSVRGSLDTQYF.

The chain carries TRBV5-1 and TRBJ1-3; D might be TRBD1 (5 bases). The CDR3 totals 14 residues. Germline CDR1 and CDR2: SGHRS and YFSETQ. With 5 bases removed from V and 0 bases from J, the gap between germline ends came to 9 bases. CDR3 loop: CASRPGPSGNTIYF. CDR3 sequence (DNA): TGCGCCAGCAGGCCAGGGCCCTCTGGAAACACCATATATTTT.

The gene calls are TRBV5-1 and TRBJ1-1; D gene ambiguous. The V and J ends lost 2 bases and 1 base respectively, with 6 bases between them. Germline assignment: CDR1 SGHRS and CDR2 YFSETQ. The CDR3 covers 13 residues. In DNA form, the CDR3 reads TGCGCCAGCAGCTTTGCAGCGAACACTGAAGCTTTCTTT. It translates to CASSFAANTEAFF.

The CDR3 nucleotides read TGTGCCAGCAGCCCGAGGGGGCGGTCGTATAGCAATCAGCCCCAGCATTTT. Its translation: CASSPRGRSYSNQPQHF. J is TRBJ1-5 and V is TRBV7-8, with 7 bases fitting TRBD1. Per the germline V gene, CDR1 is SGHVS and CDR2 is FQNEAQ. This CDR3 region has 17 residues. V was clipped by 5 bases and J by 0 bases; unmatched bases: 10.

The chain links TRBV29-1 to TRBJ2-1, with D unclear. Between the trimmed V and J ends, which lost 5 bases and 6 bases, there was a span of 14 bases. The CDR3 contains 13 residues. Germline assignment: CDR1 SQVTM and CDR2 ANQGSEA. The CDR3 coding sequence is TGCAGCGTTTCGGGCCGCCTGGCCAATGAGCAGTTCTTC. Protein: CSVSGRLANEQFF.

In DNA form, the CDR3 reads TGTGCCAGTAGACGGACAGGGTACCTAGCGGTAGCCAAAAACATTCAGTACTTC. Translating gives CASRRTGYLAVAKNIQYF. The J gene is TRBJ2-4, the V gene TRBV19; D is perhaps TRBD1 (8 bases). Trimming stripped 6 bases from V and 0 bases from J, with 21 bases between. This CDR3 is built from 18 residues. Germline V gene sequence: CDR1 LNHDA, CDR2 SQIVND (reference sequence).

The chain uses TRBV10-2 and TRBJ2-5; D uncertain. The CDR3 sequence is 15 residues long. The V end was cut by 4 bases, the J end by 6 bases, with 18 bases between. CDR1 WSHSY and CDR2 SAAADI come from the germline V gene. CDR3: CASSGVSDGLKTQYF. DNA of the CDR3: TGCGCCAGCAGTGGCGTCTCCGATGGTTTGAAGACCCAGTACTTC.

This clone has more than one count but fewer than ten. The chain has TRBV25-1 and TRBJ1-1; D not resolved. The V end lost 7 bases, the J end lost 4 bases, and 7 bases lay between the germline ends. This CDR3 is 11 amino acids long. The germline CDR1 and CDR2 sequences are MGHDK and SYGVNS. The CDR3 DNA follows: TGTGCCAGCACTGGGTCCACTGAAGCTTTCTTT. Translated, it gives CASTGSTEAFF.

The gene calls are TRBV7-9 and TRBJ1-1, with D uncertain. The germline V and J ends were trimmed by 5 bases and 6 bases, with 10 bases remaining between them. The CDR3 covers 12 residues. CDR1 SEHNR and CDR2 FQNEAQ come from the germline V gene (reference sequence). The DNA of the CDR3 is TGTGCCAGCAGCGGCGTGAGCCCTGAAGCTTTCTTT. Its translation: CASSGVSPEAFF.

V is TRBV28 and J is TRBJ1-1; 7 bases map to TRBD1. V was clipped by 4 bases and J by 2 bases; unmatched bases: 4. Germline V CDR1 and CDR2: MDHEN, SYDVKM. This CDR3 comprises 14 residues. Written as DNA, the CDR3 is TGTGCCAGCAGTTCCTGGGACAGAAACACTGAAGCTTTCTTT. Translating gives CASSSWDRNTEAFF. The whole variable domain, filled in from reference TRBV28 and TRBJ1-1, reads DVKVTQSSRYLVKRTGEKVFLECVQDMDHENMFWYRQDPGLGLRLIYFSYDVKMKEKGDIPEGYSVSREKKERFSLILESASTNQTSMYLCASSSWDRNTEAFFGQGTRLTVV.

J is TRBJ1-5 and V is TRBV2; D is unresolved. V was clipped by 6 bases and J by 0 bases, with 12 bases between them. Germline V gives CDR1 SNHLY, CDR2 FYNNEI. The CDR3 is 15 amino acids. As DNA, the CDR3 is TGTGCCAGCAGCTACTATGTGAGTAGCAATCAGCCCCAGCATTTT. It encodes CASSYYVSSNQPQHF. Based on the CDR3 plus reference TRBV2 and TRBJ1-5, the full variable domain is EPEVTQTPSHQVTQMGQEVILRCVPISNHLYFYWYRQILGQKVEFLVSFYNNEISEKSEIFDDQFSVERPDGSNFTLKIRSTKLEDSAMYFCASSYYVSSNQPQHFGDGTRLSIL.

V is TRBV4-1 and J is TRBJ2-1; 10 positions match TRBD2. Per the germline V gene, CDR1 is MGHRA and CDR2 is YSYEKL. CDR3 size: 17 residues. The J segment lost 0 bases and the V segment lost 0 bases, leaving 2 bases of the junction unmatched. The CDR3 DNA is TGCGCCAGCAGCCAAGAGCCTAGCGGGGGCTCCTACAATGAGCAGTTCTTC. This encodes CASSQEPSGGSYNEQFF.

This sequence joins TRBV5-1 and TRBJ1-1; no definite D call. The CDR3 is 13 residues long. V was pared by 7 bases and J by 1 base, with 11 bases between. In germline, CDR1 is SGHRS, CDR2 YFSETQ. CDR3 residues: CASRLLWNTEAFF. The CDR3 DNA sequence: TGCGCCAGCCGCCTTCTCTGGAACACTGAAGCTTTCTTT.

This chain uses TRBV5-4 with TRBJ1-3; 7 nucleotides agree with TRBD1. This CDR3 comprises 17 residues. Germline CDR1 and CDR2: SGHNT and YYREEE (reference sequence). The V and J ends lost 3 bases and 0 bases, in that order; junction bases with no gene match: 9. CDR3 sequence reads: CASSSGGGATSGNTIYF. The CDR3, as DNA: TGTGCCAGCAGCTCCGGAGGGGGCGCCACCTCTGGAAACACCATATATTTT.

Remarks on this clone: This sample includes further DNA sequences coding for the same CDR3. The chain is built from TRBV5-4 and TRBJ2-7; D is perhaps TRBD2 (6 bases). The CDR3 contains 15 residues. Germline-derived CDR1 and CDR2 are SGHNT and YYREEE (reference sequence). V lost 0 bases and J 0 bases, leaving 10 bases between the germline ends. The CDR3 loop reads CASSLGGTSSYEQYF. CDR3 in DNA: TGTGCCAGCAGCTTGGGCGGGACGAGCTCCTACGAGCAGTACTTC.

J is TRBJ1-3 and V is TRBV2; D not resolved. CDR1 is SNHLY and CDR2 is FYNNEI in the germline V gene. V gave up 5 bases and J gave up 2 bases, with 19 bases separating them. The CDR3 extends over 17 amino acids. The CDR3 region is CASSPSGARFTGNTIYF. The DNA of the CDR3 is TGTGCCAGCAGTCCCTCCGGTGCCAGGTTTACTGGAAACACCATATATTTT.